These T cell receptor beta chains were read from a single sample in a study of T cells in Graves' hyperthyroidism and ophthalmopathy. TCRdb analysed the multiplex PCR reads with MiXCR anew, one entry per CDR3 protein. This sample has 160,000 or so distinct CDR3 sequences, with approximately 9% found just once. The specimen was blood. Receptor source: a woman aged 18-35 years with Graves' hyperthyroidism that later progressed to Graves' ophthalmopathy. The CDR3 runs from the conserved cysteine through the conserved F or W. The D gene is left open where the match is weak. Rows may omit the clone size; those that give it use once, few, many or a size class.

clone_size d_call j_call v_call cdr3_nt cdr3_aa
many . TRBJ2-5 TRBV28 TGTGCCAGCAGTTCCCCTCCAAACCAGGAGACCCAGTACTTC CASSSPPNQETQYF
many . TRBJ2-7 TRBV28 TGTGCCAGCAGTTTAGGCTTGGGAGAGCAGTACTTC CASSLGLGEQYF
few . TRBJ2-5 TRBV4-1 TGCGCCAGCAGCCAGACCCTGGAAGGGGGGTCATTTGAGACCCAGTACTTC CASSQTLEGGSFETQYF
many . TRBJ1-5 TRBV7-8 TGTGCCAGCAGCGATCGACAGGCGCCTCAGCCCCAGCATTTT CASSDRQAPQPQHF
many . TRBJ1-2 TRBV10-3 TGTGCCATCAGTGAGTCGAGGCAGGCTGGGGGCTACACCTTC CAISESRQAGGYTF
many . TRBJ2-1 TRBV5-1 TGCGCCAGCAGCTTAGGGGACACGATTTACAATGAGCAGTTCTTC CASSLGDTIYNEQFF
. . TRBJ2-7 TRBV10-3 TGTGCCATCAGTGATATGGGGACAAAGTACGAGCAGTACTTC CAISDMGTKYEQYF
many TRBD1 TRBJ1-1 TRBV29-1 TGCAGCGTTGGACAGGGGGAACTTCGAAACACTGAAGCTTTCTTT CSVGQGELRNTEAFF
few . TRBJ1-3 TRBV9 TGTGCCAGCAGCGTAGGGCAGGGGACTAGGGGAAACACCATATATTTT CASSVGQGTRGNTIYF
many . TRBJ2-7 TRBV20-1 TGCAGTGCTAGAGAAGAACAGGGCCTACACTACGAGCAGTACTTC CSAREEQGLHYEQYF
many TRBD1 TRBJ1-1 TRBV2 TGTGCCTCGATTTGGACAGGGATTATTATGAACACTGAAGCTTTCTTT CASIWTGIIMNTEAFF
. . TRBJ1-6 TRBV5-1 TGCGCCAGCAGACTGGCGCAGGGAAAGGGGTCACCCCTCCACTTT CASRLAQGKGSPLHF
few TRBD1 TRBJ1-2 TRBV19 TGTGCCAGTAAACAACAGGGGGCCTATGGCTACACCTTC CASKQQGAYGYTF
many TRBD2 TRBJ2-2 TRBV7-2 TGTGCCAGCAGCTTGCTAGCGGGCGCCGGGGAGCTGTTTTTT CASSLLAGAGELFF
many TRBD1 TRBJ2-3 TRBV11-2 TGTGCCAGCAGCTACCGGGACAGGGCTATAGATACGCAGTATTTT CASSYRDRAIDTQYF
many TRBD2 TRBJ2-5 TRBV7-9 TGTGCCAGCAGCCCCCGGGTAGCGGGAGAAGAGACCCAGTACTTC CASSPRVAGEETQYF
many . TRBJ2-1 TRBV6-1 TGTGCCAGCAGTGTACGAGGACAGTCCTACAATGAGCAGTTCTTC CASSVRGQSYNEQFF
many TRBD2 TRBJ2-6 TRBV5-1 TGCGCCAGCATTAGCGGGAGAGCGTCTGGGGCCAACGTCCTGACTTTC CASISGRASGANVLTF
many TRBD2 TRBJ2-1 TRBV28 TGTGCCAGCAGTTTGGACAACTGGGGGGGTAATGAGCAGTTCTTC CASSLDNWGGNEQFF
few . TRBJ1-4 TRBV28 TGTGCCAGCAGTTTATGGTCAGGGACTAATGAAAAACTGTTTTTT CASSLWSGTNEKLFF
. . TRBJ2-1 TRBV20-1 TGCAGTGTTGGAGGGTCCTACAATGAGCAGTTCTTC CSVGGSYNEQFF
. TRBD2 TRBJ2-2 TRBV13 TGTGCCAGCAGCTTAGGCTTCATTCGGCTAGCGGGAGGGTCTACGAACACCGGGGAGCTGTTTTTT CASSLGFIRLAGGSTNTGELFF
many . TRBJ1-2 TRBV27 TGTGCCAGCAGTTTATCAGCTAACAATGGCTACACCTTC CASSLSANNGYTF
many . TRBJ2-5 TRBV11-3 TGTGCCAGCAGCTTATATCTGGGAGCGGAGACCCAGTACTTC CASSLYLGAETQYF
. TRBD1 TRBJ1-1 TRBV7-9 TGTGCCAGCAGCCCTCATATCGGGACAGGGGAGGGGGGCACTGAAGCTTTCTTT CASSPHIGTGEGGTEAFF
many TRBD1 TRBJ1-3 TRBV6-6 TGTGCCAGCAGTTACGAGGCAGGGGGCGCTTCTGGAAACACCATATATTTT CASSYEAGGASGNTIYF
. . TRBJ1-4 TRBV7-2 TGTGCCAGCAGCTTAGATGGGTTACCCACAACTAATGAAAAACTGTTTTTT CASSLDGLPTTNEKLFF
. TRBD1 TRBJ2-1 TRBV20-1 TGCAGTGCTAGGGAGGGGACAGGGCTTCTGGACAATGAGCAGTTCTTC CSAREGTGLLDNEQFF
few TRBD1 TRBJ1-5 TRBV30 TGTGCCTGGGGGGGACAGGGGAAAAATCAGCCCCAGCATTTT CAWGGQGKNQPQHF
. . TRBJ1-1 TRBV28 TGTGCCAGCAGTTTTATTTTGGACCCGGACACGGGGGACACTGAAGCTTTCTTT CASSFILDPDTGDTEAFF
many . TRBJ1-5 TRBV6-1 TGTGCCAGCAGTAGGCAGGTCAATCAGCCCCAGCATTTT CASSRQVNQPQHF
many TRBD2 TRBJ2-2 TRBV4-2 TGTGCCAGCAGCAATAGCGGGGGGGTCACCGGGGAGCTGTTTTTT CASSNSGGVTGELFF
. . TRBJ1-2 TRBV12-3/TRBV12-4 TGTGCCAGCAGCTATGACGGGGCGGTATGGGGCTACACCTTC CASSYDGAVWGYTF
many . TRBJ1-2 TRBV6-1 TGTGCCAGCCTGAGAGGGCCTAACTATGGCTACACCTTC CASLRGPNYGYTF